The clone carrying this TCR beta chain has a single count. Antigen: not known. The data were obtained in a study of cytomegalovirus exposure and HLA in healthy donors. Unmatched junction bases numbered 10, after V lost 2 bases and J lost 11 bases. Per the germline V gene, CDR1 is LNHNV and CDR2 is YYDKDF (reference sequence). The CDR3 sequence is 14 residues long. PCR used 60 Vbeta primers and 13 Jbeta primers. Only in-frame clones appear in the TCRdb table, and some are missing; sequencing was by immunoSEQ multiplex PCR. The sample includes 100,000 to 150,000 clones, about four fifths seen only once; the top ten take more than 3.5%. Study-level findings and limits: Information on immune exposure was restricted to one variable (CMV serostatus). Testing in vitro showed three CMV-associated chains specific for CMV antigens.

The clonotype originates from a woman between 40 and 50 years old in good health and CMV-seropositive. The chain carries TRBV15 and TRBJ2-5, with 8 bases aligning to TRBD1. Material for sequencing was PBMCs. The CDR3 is CATSRSSTGAVQYF. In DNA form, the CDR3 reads TGTGCCACCAGCAGATCGTCGACAGGGGCGGTGCAGTACTTC.